This T cell receptor (beta chain) was recovered during a study of radiotherapy plus CTLA-4 blockade in lung cancer. Study as a whole: Objective responses were observed in around 17% of patients, and disease control was achieved by about 30%.

Comments on this clone: As yet, its antigen is unknown.

Findings and limits, study-wide: According to reports, early shifts in blood T cell clones, alongside interferon-beta, forecast response most accurately.

Some clones are missing from TCRdb's copy, which holds only in-frame ones; the method was immunoSEQ multiplex PCR. The repertoire holds roughly 100,000 clones, with around 85% as singletons. This sequence originates from a human donor with non-small cell lung cancer that progressed on radiotherapy plus ipilimumab. Some clones in this sample may be carry-over from other donors' samples. Source: peripheral blood, taken from a patient treated with radiotherapy plus ipilimumab.

The CDR3 DNA reads as TGTGCCAGCAGCCAAGAGTGGCGTAGAGATGGAGAGACCCAGTACTTC. Amino acid sequence: CASSQEWRRDGETQYF. The J gene is TRBJ2-5, the V gene TRBV4-2; D is uncertain. The CDR3 has 16 amino acids. The V gene's germline CDR1 is LGHNA and CDR2 YNFKEQ. Trimming removed 0 bases at V and 4 bases at J, with 15 bases between.